Below are 25 T cell receptor beta chains sequenced from a single sample in a study of cytomegalovirus exposure and HLA in healthy donors. Sequencing was performed with immunoSEQ multiplex PCR; in TCRdb, only in-frame clones are kept and a portion is missing. The data show 150,000 to 200,000 clones, under 90% seen once. The sample consisted of PBMCs. The receptors stem from a man aged 18-30 years in good health and CMV-seropositive.

The genes are TRBV19 and TRBJ2-1; the D gene is possibly TRBD1 (6 bases). The CDR3 has 12 amino acids. From germline, CDR1 is LNHDA and CDR2 SQIVND (reference sequence). V gave up 9 bases and J gave up 4 bases, with 10 bases separating them. The CDR3 protein is CASQTGYNEQFF. CDR3 DNA sequence: TGTGCCAGCCAGACAGGTTACAATGAGCAGTTCTTC. The full variable domain, rest sourced from reference TRBV19 and TRBJ2-1, is DGGITQSPKYLFRKEGQNVTLSCEQNLNHDAMYWYRQDPGQGLRLIYYSQIVNDFQKGDIAEGYSVSREKKESFPLTVTSAQKNPTAFYLCASQTGYNEQFFGPGTRLTVL.

The V gene is TRBV5-4, the J gene TRBJ2-1; 7 bases match TRBD1. The CDR3 sequence is 12 residues long. J lost 6 bases, V lost 3 bases, and 0 bases had no gene match. Germline-derived CDR1 and CDR2 are SGHNT and YYREEE (reference sequence). CDR3 protein: CASSWDSNEQFF. For the CDR3, the DNA is TGTGCCAGCAGCTGGGACAGCAATGAGCAGTTCTTC.

The CDR3 nucleotides are TGTGCCAGCAGTGAGGTCTTGACACCTGGGGCCAACGTCCTGACTTTC. It specifies CASSEVLTPGANVLTF. The chain is built from TRBV6-1 and TRBJ2-6; D uncertain. The CDR3 is 16 residues long. Between the trimmed V and J ends, which lost 3 bases and 2 bases, there was a span of 11 bases. Germline V gene lookup returns CDR1 MNHNS and CDR2 SASEGT.

V is TRBV11-3 and J is TRBJ1-1; D is uncertain. Trimming removed 5 bases from V and 0 bases from J, with 10 bases in between. The CDR3 length is 14 residues. Germline CDR1 SGHNT, CDR2 YENEEA. CDR3 sequence reads: CASSPWQMNTEAFF. DNA of the CDR3: TGTGCCAGCAGCCCCTGGCAGATGAACACTGAAGCTTTCTTT. Filled out from reference TRBV11-3 and TRBJ1-1, the complete variable domain reads EAGVVQSPRYKIIEKKQPVAFWCNPISGHNTLYWYLQNLGQGPELLIRYENEEAVDDSQLPKDRFSAERLKGVDSTLKIQPAELGDSAVYLCASSPWQMNTEAFFGQGTRLTVV.

The rearrangement links TRBV30 to TRBJ2-3; 11 bases agree with TRBD2. The V segment lost 5 bases and the J segment 2 bases; nucleotides outside the gene matches: 6. Germline V CDR1 and CDR2: GTSNPN, SVGIG (reference sequence). This CDR3 is 15 amino acids long. The CDR3 is CAWWTSGSLTDTQYF. CDR3 coding DNA: TGTGCCTGGTGGACTAGCGGGTCCCTCACAGATACGCAGTATTTT.

This clone was seen once. The rearrangement links TRBV6-5 to TRBJ2-7; no clear D gene. V lost 0 bases and J 12 bases, leaving 6 bases between the germline ends. CDR3 length: 10 amino acids. Germline assignment: CDR1 MNHEY and CDR2 SVGAGI. The chain's CDR3 is CASSYSTPYF. CDR3 nucleotide sequence: TGTGCCAGCAGTTACTCGACACCGTACTTC.

This chain uses TRBV28 with TRBJ1-2; 7 nucleotides align to TRBD1. CDR1 MDHEN and CDR2 SYDVKM come from the germline V gene. This CDR3 region has 13 residues. With V trimmed by 4 bases and J by 6 bases, 5 bases remained unmatched. CDR3 in amino acids: CASSSTGWDGYTF. CDR3 sequence (DNA): TGTGCCAGCAGTTCGACAGGGTGGGATGGCTACACCTTC.

The chain recombines TRBV5-6 with TRBJ1-1, with D possibly TRBD1 on 5 matching bases. CDR3 length equals 12 residues. Trimming removed 3 bases at V and 7 bases at J, with 10 bases between. From germline, CDR1 is SGHDT and CDR2 YYEEEE. CDR3 coding DNA: TGTGCCAGCAGCTACTCTACAGGTGAAGCTTTCTTT. Amino acids: CASSYSTGEAFF.

The J gene is TRBJ2-3, the V gene TRBV7-8; tentative D call: TRBD2 (6 bases). The CDR3 covers 12 residues. V was shortened by 5 bases and J by 5 bases, with 8 bases between the two germline ends. Per the germline V gene, CDR1 is SGHVS and CDR2 is FQNEAQ. The CDR3 is CASSMGLDTQYF. CDR3 coding DNA: TGTGCCAGCAGCATGGGACTAGATACGCAGTATTTT.

The J gene is TRBJ1-2, the V gene TRBV4-2; TRBD1 matches 7 bases. V shed 1 base, J shed 8 bases, and the junction held 10 bases outside the gene matches. Germline V CDR1 and CDR2: LGHNA, YNFKEQ. The CDR3 consists of 15 residues. The CDR3 DNA follows: TGTGCCAGCAGCCAAGCCACTTTGGACAGGAACGGCTACACCTTC. Translating it yields CASSQATLDRNGYTF.

This chain uses TRBV30 with TRBJ1-2; 8 bases fit TRBD1. The CDR3 consists of 13 residues. Germline V CDR1 and CDR2: GTSNPN, SVGIG (reference sequence). The junction had 2 bases not matched to a gene; V was cut back by 1 base and J by 4 bases. DNA of the CDR3: TGTGCCTGGAGTGCAGACAGGGGCTATGGCTACACCTTC. This gives the protein CAWSADRGYGYTF. Full variable domain (missing parts from reference TRBV30 and TRBJ1-2): SQTIHQWPATLVQPVGSPLSLECTVEGTSNPNLYWYRQAAGRGLQLLFYSVGIGQISSEVPQNLSASRPQDRQFILSSKKLLLSDSGFYLCAWSADRGYGYTFGSGTRLTVV.

V and J are TRBV6-1 and TRBJ1-2; 11 bases agree with TRBD1. Germline V CDR1 and CDR2: MNHNS, SASEGT. V lost 4 bases, J lost 5 bases, and 9 bases stayed unmatched. The CDR3 extends over 16 amino acids. CDR3 loop: CASSARTGGVSYGYTF. CDR3 coding DNA: TGTGCCAGCAGTGCCCGGACAGGGGGCGTTTCATATGGCTACACCTTC.

The V gene is TRBV7-2, the J gene TRBJ1-2; 8 nucleotides match TRBD1. Germline CDR1 SGHTA, CDR2 FQGNSA. V dropped 1 base and J dropped 4; count of bases not matched to a gene: 2. The CDR3 is made up of 14 amino acids. Here the CDR3 reads CASSLVGQGYGYTF. The CDR3 region has the DNA TGTGCCAGCAGCTTAGTCGGACAGGGCTATGGCTACACCTTC.

V is TRBV5-1 and J is TRBJ2-7; 12 positions agree with TRBD2. Germline V gene sequence: CDR1 SGHRS, CDR2 YFSETQ. This CDR3 comprises 15 residues. V dropped 0 bases and J dropped 3; count of bases not matched to a gene: 1. The CDR3 region has the DNA TGCGCCAGCAGCTTGGGACTAGCGGGAGTCTACGAGCAGTACTTC. Its protein is CASSLGLAGVYEQYF. Together with reference TRBV5-1 and TRBJ2-7, the CDR3 gives the full variable domain: KAGVTQTPRYLIKTRGQQVTLSCSPISGHRSVSWYQQTPGQGLQFLFEYFSETQRNKGNFPGRFSGRQFSNSRSEMNVSTLELGDSALYLCASSLGLAGVYEQYFGPGTRLTVT.

The table lists this clone with a few counts. The chain employs TRBV6-6 and TRBJ2-7; D is perhaps TRBD1 (6 bases). V was trimmed by 6 bases and J by 3 bases, leaving 9 bases between them. Germline V CDR1 and CDR2: MNHNY, SVGAGI (reference sequence). This CDR3 contains 12 residues. CDR3 protein: CASRSTGYEQYF. CDR3 nucleotide sequence: TGTGCCAGCAGGTCGACAGGCTACGAGCAGTACTTC.

For this clone: This sample also contains other DNA sequences that code for the same CDR3. The V gene is TRBV2, the J gene TRBJ2-3; 8 bases line up with TRBD1. V was pared by 4 bases and J by 6 bases, with 6 bases of the junction left unmatched. Germline values: CDR1 SNHLY, CDR2 FYNNEI. The CDR3 totals 14 residues. This CDR3 reads CASSGQGASDTQYF. The CDR3 DNA reads as TGTGCCAGCAGTGGTCAGGGGGCAAGCGATACGCAGTATTTT.

The chain couples TRBV28 to TRBJ1-3; TRBD1 aligns across 7 bases. The CDR3 runs 16 residues. J lost 5 bases, V lost 5 bases, and 12 bases had no gene match. CDR1 is MDHEN, CDR2 SYDVKM, per germline. In DNA, the CDR3 is TGTGCCAGCAGTGCGAGAATCGGGACAGCCAGAAACACCATATATTTT. This sequence encodes CASSARIGTARNTIYF.

In this sample, this clone turned up a few times. The chain recombines TRBV28 with TRBJ2-7; 7 nucleotides agree with TRBD1. V dropped 5 bases and J dropped 7; count of bases not matched to a gene: 5. Germline CDR1 and CDR2: MDHEN and SYDVKM. CDR3 length equals 12 residues. The DNA of the CDR3 is TGTGCCAGCAGTACCTACAGGGGAGAGCAGTACTTC. This codes for CASSTYRGEQYF.

The gene calls are TRBV7-9 and TRBJ2-3, with 10 bases that match TRBD1. Per germline, CDR1 SEHNR and CDR2 FQNEAQ (reference sequence). The CDR3 extends over 16 amino acids. The V segment lost 3 bases and the J segment 5 bases; nucleotides outside the gene matches: 8. The CDR3 here is CASSLNPGQGIDTQYF. Here the CDR3 DNA reads TGTGCCAGCAGCTTGAACCCGGGACAGGGGATAGATACGCAGTATTTT. The whole variable domain, filled in from reference TRBV7-9 and TRBJ2-3, reads DTGVSQNPRHKITKRGQNVTFRCDPISEHNRLYWYRQTLGQGPEFLTYFQNEAQLEKSRLLSDRFSAERPKGSFSTLEIQRTEQGDSAMYLCASSLNPGQGIDTQYFGPGTRLTVL.

This chain uses TRBV6-5 with TRBJ2-7; D call uncertain. V shed 5 bases and J shed 3 bases, with 14 bases lying between them. CDR3 length: 14 residues. Looked up from germline, CDR1 is MNHEY and CDR2 is SVGAGI. This chain's CDR3 is CASSRLAVSYEQYF. In DNA form, the CDR3 reads TGTGCCAGCAGTAGACTTGCCGTAAGCTACGAGCAGTACTTC.

The chain combines TRBV6-5 with TRBJ1-2; D is unresolved. Germline lookup yields CDR1 MNHEY and CDR2 SVGAGI. V lost 0 bases and J 4 bases, leaving 15 bases between the germline ends. This CDR3 spans 16 amino acids. CDR3 residues: CASSYSYRRYGYGYTF. The CDR3 bases are TGTGCCAGCAGTTACTCGTACCGGAGGTACGGCTATGGCTACACCTTC.

This rearrangement joins TRBV14 to TRBJ2-7; D is uncertain. V was cut by 0 bases and J by 4 bases, with 10 bases left in between. The CDR3 covers 14 residues. The germline V gene has CDR1 SGHDN and CDR2 FVKESK. CDR3 protein: CASSQDPGPYEQYF. DNA of the CDR3: TGTGCCAGCAGCCAAGATCCAGGCCCTTACGAGCAGTACTTC.

V usage is TRBV7-9 and J usage is TRBJ2-7, with D possibly being TRBD1 (6 bases). V lost 7 bases and J lost 5, with 9 bases in between. CDR3 length: 11 residues. Germline V gives CDR1 SEHNR, CDR2 FQNEAQ (reference sequence). The CDR3 nucleotides are TGTGCCAGCACCAAGGGGGACGAGCAGTACTTC. Translated: CASTKGDEQYF.

This clone has only one observation. The chain combines TRBV5-1 with TRBJ2-7; TRBD2 might be the D (5 bases). Trimming pared 5 bases from V and 5 bases from J, leaving 14 bases between. Germline CDR1 and CDR2: SGHRS and YFSETQ. The CDR3 totals 13 residues. The CDR3, as DNA: TGCGCCAGCAGTCCGTCGGGGAGCCACGAGCAGTACTTC. It codes for CASSPSGSHEQYF.

The chain is built from TRBV19 and TRBJ2-2; TRBD2 might be the D (5 bases). Germline assignment: CDR1 LNHDA and CDR2 SQIVND (reference sequence). CDR3 length equals 14 residues. V lost 6 bases and J lost 1, with 9 bases in between. CDR3 residues: CASRREGNTGELFF. The CDR3 DNA is TGTGCCAGTAGACGTGAGGGGAACACCGGGGAGCTGTTTTTT.